This TCR beta chain was obtained from a study of Graves' ophthalmopathy and Graves' hyperthyroidism. The wider study: At initial diagnosis, peripheral blood was obtained, and this preceded any treatment. Study observations and caveats: Cross-validated, the 13-signature model showed 87.88%/81.08% sensitivity/specificity, and 80%/75% in the test set.

This CDR3 is built from 14 residues. CDR1 is LNHDA and CDR2 is SQIVND in the germline V gene (reference sequence). With 4 bases removed from V and 0 bases from J, the gap between germline ends came to 10 bases. This clonotype showed up many times. The antigen is not known. Donors with ophthalmopathy: moderate-to-severe activity, CAS ≥3, NOSPECS ≥4, duration under 3 months. The sequenced template was RNA, covering the TCR beta CDR3 region. The authors performed first-round RT-PCR with HTBI primers and then a second-round multiplex PCR. TCRdb re-called the multiplex PCR reads through MiXCR, storing one row per CDR3 protein. The table lists about 660,000 distinct CDR3 sequences, about 40% of them singletons.

Material for sequencing was peripheral blood. The TCR sequence derives from an adult man with Graves' ophthalmopathy. The chain is built from TRBV19 and TRBJ2-7, with D hard to call. CDR3 loop: CASSRQASSYEQYF. The CDR3 region has the DNA TGTGCCAGTAGTAGGCAGGCTAGCTCCTACGAGCAGTACTTC.